Presented here are 7 T cell receptor beta chains from one specimen sequenced in a study of response to subunit inactivated influenza vaccine. A single record per CDR3 protein comes from TCRdb applying MiXCR to the RT-PCR reads. The sample records a few hundred thousand distinct CDR3 sequences, just over 20% being singletons. The sample in question was PBMCs from blood, obtained less than 22 months after vaccination. All receptors derive from a man in his fifties or sixties who received an inactivated influenza vaccine.

The table lists this clonotype with a few counts. The chain uses TRBV6-1 and TRBJ2-3, with 7 positions matching TRBD1. CDR3 length: 13 residues. V shed 6 bases, J shed 7 bases, and the junction held 7 bases outside the gene matches. Per germline, CDR1 MNHNS and CDR2 SASEGT. Here the CDR3 reads CASSSNRGYTQYF. The DNA for the CDR3 is TGTGCCAGCAGCTCCAACAGGGGTTATACGCAGTATTTT.

The chain is built from TRBV4-1 and TRBJ2-7; possible D gene TRBD2, 6 bases. The CDR3 runs to 15 residues. Trimming pared 5 bases from V and 4 bases from J, leaving 18 bases between. Germline V gene lookup returns CDR1 MGHRA and CDR2 YSYEKL. The chain's CDR3 is CASSTSSSDLYEQYF. Here the CDR3 DNA reads TGCGCCAGCAGCACTAGCTCATCGGACCTTTACGAGCAGTACTTC.

Comment on this clonotype: A clone one base away is much larger, so this may be a read error. The gene calls are TRBV12-3 or TRBV12-4 and TRBJ2-3, with 8 bases aligning to TRBD2. The CDR3 is 18 amino acids. CDR3 sequence (DNA): TGTACCAGCAGTTTGGTGTCCCCCTTAGCGGGATGGGCAGATACGCAGTATTTT. The encoded protein is CTSSLVSPLAGWADTQYF.

The gene calls are TRBV20-1 and TRBJ1-1; TRBD1 matches at 9 bases. The CDR3 runs 14 residues. The germline gives CDR1 DFQATT, CDR2 SNEGSKA (reference sequence). Unmatched junction bases numbered 7, after V lost 4 bases and J lost 4 bases. The CDR3 is CSANDRGGTTEAFF. The CDR3 coding sequence is TGCAGTGCTAACGACAGGGGGGGGACCACTGAAGCTTTCTTT.

The rearrangement joins TRBV7-8 to TRBJ2-2, with 10 bases matching TRBD1. The trim removed 5 bases at V and 3 bases at J, leaving 12 bases unmatched. The CDR3 loop spans 18 amino acids. CDR1 and CDR2 (germline): SGHVS, FQNEAQ. Here the CDR3 reads CASSLNRDRGYDTGELFF. Written as DNA, the CDR3 is TGTGCCAGCAGCCTAAACCGGGACAGGGGATATGACACCGGGGAGCTGTTTTTT.

The chain employs TRBV20-1 and TRBJ1-4; unclear D gene. V was clipped by 5 bases and J by 0 bases, with 13 bases between them. The CDR3 has 15 residues. CDR1 is DFQATT, CDR2 SNEGSKA, per germline (reference sequence). CDR3 sequence: CSAGDGVATNEKLFF. The CDR3, as DNA: TGCAGTGCTGGGGATGGGGTTGCAACTAATGAAAAACTGTTTTTT.

In this sample, this clonotype turned up many times. Relative to the germline gene, one junction end is altered; a read error may explain this. This chain uses TRBV5-1 with TRBJ1-2, with 8 positions matching TRBD1. In germline, CDR1 is SGHRS, CDR2 YFSETQ. This CDR3 contains 13 residues. The CDR3 bases are TGCGCCAGCAGATTGGACAGGGAAGTCGGCTACACCTTC. Translating gives CASRLDREVGYTF. The variable domain in full, completed from reference TRBV5-1 and TRBJ1-2, reads KAGVTQTPRYLIKTRGQQVTLSCSPISGHRSVSWYQQTPGQGLQFLFEYFSETQRNKGNFPGRFSGRQFSNSRSEMNVSTLELGDSALYLCASRLDREVGYTFGSGTRLTVV.